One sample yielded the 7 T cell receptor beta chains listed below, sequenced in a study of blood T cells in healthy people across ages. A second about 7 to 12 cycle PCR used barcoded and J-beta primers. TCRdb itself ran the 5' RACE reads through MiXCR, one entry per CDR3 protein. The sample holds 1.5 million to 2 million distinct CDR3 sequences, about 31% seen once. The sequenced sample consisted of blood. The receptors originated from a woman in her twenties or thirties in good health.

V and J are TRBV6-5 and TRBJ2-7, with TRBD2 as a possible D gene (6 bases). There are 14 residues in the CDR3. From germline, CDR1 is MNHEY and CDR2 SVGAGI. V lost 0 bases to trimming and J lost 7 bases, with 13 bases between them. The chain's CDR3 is CASSYSIGGEEQYF. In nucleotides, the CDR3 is TGTGCCAGCAGTTACTCGATCGGGGGAGAGGAGCAGTACTTC.

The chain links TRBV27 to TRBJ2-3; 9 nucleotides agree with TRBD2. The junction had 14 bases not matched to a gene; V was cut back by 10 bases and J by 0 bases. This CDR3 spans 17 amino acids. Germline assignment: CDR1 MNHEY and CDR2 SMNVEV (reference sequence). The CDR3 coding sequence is TGTGCCACCATACAATTGACTAGCGGTACTAGCACAGATACGCAGTATTTT. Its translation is CATIQLTSGTSTDTQYF.

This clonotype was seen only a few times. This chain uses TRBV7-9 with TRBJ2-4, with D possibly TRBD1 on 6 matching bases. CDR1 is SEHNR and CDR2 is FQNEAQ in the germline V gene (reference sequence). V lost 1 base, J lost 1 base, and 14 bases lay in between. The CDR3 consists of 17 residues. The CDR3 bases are TGTGCCAGCAGCTTAGATAGCAGGGGCAACGCCAAAAACATTCAGTACTTC. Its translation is CASSLDSRGNAKNIQYF.

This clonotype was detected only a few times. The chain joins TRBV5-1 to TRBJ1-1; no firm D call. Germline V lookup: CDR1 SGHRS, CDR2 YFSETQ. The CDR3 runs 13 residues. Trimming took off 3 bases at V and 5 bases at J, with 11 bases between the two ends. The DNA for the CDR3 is TGCGCCAGCAGCTCCGGAGACGGAACTGAAGCTTTCTTT. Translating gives CASSSGDGTEAFF. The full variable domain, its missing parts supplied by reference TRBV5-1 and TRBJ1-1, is KAGVTQTPRYLIKTRGQQVTLSCSPISGHRSVSWYQQTPGQGLQFLFEYFSETQRNKGNFPGRFSGRQFSNSRSEMNVSTLELGDSALYLCASSSGDGTEAFFGQGTRLTVV.

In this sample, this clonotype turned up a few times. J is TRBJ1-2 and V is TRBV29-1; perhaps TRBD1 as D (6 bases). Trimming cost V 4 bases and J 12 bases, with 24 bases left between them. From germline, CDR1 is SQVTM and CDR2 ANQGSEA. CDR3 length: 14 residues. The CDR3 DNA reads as TGCAGCGTTGTCCCGTTTTCGACCACGGGGGCAAACACCTTC. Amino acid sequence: CSVVPFSTTGANTF.

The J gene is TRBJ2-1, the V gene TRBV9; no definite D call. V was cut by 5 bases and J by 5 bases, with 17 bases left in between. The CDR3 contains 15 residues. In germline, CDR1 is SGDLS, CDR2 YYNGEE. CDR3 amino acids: CASSRDAGPNNEQFF. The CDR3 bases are TGTGCCAGCAGTAGAGACGCCGGGCCTAACAATGAGCAGTTCTTC.

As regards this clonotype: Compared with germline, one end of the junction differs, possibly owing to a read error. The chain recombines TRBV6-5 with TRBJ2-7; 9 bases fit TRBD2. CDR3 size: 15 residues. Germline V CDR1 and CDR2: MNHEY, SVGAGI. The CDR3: CAGSYSGSGSYEQYF. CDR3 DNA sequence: TGTGCCGGCAGTTACTCGGGTAGCGGGAGTTACGAGCAGTACTTC.